What follows are 10 T cell receptor beta chains derived from one specimen sequenced in a study of neurological immune-mediated disorders. Using its own MiXCR run on the 5' RACE reads, TCRdb lists one record per CDR3 protein. Of roughly 80,000 distinct CDR3 sequences in the sample, around 9.9% were seen once. Sequencing input: PBMCs. The origin of the receptors is a man over 45 in good health.

This clonotype came up many times. The V gene is TRBV7-2, the J gene TRBJ2-5, with TRBD2 as a possible D gene (6 bases). The germline V gene has CDR1 SGHTA and CDR2 FQGNSA. Trimming stripped 1 base from V and 14 bases from J, with 20 bases between. CDR3 length: 14 residues. CDR3 loop: CASSLELAVPTAYF. As DNA, the CDR3 is TGTGCCAGCAGCTTAGAATTAGCGGTCCCCACCGCCTACTTC.

In its sample, this clonotype was seen many times. The V call is TRBV6-2 or TRBV6-3, the J call TRBJ1-5, with D perhaps matching TRBD1 (6 bases). Germline V gene sequence: CDR1 MNHEY, CDR2 SVGEGT. Trimming cost V 5 bases and J 5 bases, with 10 bases left between them. The CDR3 totals 13 residues. CDR3 nucleotide sequence: TGTGCCAGCAGTCGGACAGACCATCAGCCCCAGCATTTT. This sequence encodes CASSRTDHQPQHF.

In this sample, this clonotype turned up many times. The V and J genes are TRBV6-6 and TRBJ2-7; 8 bases line up with TRBD2. Losses at the gene ends were 2 bases for V and 3 bases for J; bases not matched to a gene: 6. Germline CDR1 reads MNHNY; CDR2 reads SVGAGI (reference sequence). There are 15 residues in the CDR3. The CDR3 DNA reads TGTGCCAGCAGTTACGCCCTAGCGGGTGACTACGAGCAGTACTTC. It codes for CASSYALAGDYEQYF.

This clonotype was counted many times. The CDR3 sequence is CSARDQGLPTSKNIQYF. In nucleotides, the CDR3 is TGCAGTGCTAGAGATCAGGGCTTACCTACGTCTAAAAACATTCAGTACTTC. This sequence joins TRBV20-1 and TRBJ2-4, with D possibly TRBD1 on 5 matching bases. The germline gives CDR1 DFQATT, CDR2 SNEGSKA (reference sequence). The V end was cut by 0 bases, the J end by 4 bases, with 19 bases between. The CDR3 loop spans 17 amino acids.

This clonotype was counted at least ten times. The V call is TRBV25-1, the J call TRBJ1-2; D ambiguous. The CDR3 spans 13 residues. V was pared by 3 bases and J by 8 bases, with 13 bases between. Looked up from germline, CDR1 is MGHDK and CDR2 is SYGVNS. The CDR3 bases are TGTGCCAGCAGTGACCTACGAGCGGTAGGCTACACCTTC. It specifies CASSDLRAVGYTF.

This clonotype has ten or more counts. The CDR3: CASSQGDRGLSNSPLHF. As DNA, the CDR3 is TGTGCCAGCAGCCAAGGAGACAGGGGGCTAAGTAATTCACCCCTCCACTTT. This chain joins TRBV4-2 and TRBJ1-6; 10 bases fit TRBD1. J lost 6 bases, V lost 1 base, and 6 bases had no gene match. The CDR3 loop spans 17 amino acids. Per the germline V gene, CDR1 is LGHNA and CDR2 is YNFKEQ.

This clonotype was counted at least ten times. This chain uses TRBV5-1 with TRBJ2-7, with a tentative D call TRBD2 (6 bases). Germline assignment: CDR1 SGHRS and CDR2 YFSETQ. The CDR3 runs 15 residues. Trimming removed 4 bases from V and 3 bases from J, with 17 bases in between. CDR3 nucleotide sequence: TGCGCCAGCAGCCCCCCTGGGGGGAAAAACTACGAGCAGTACTTC. It codes for CASSPPGGKNYEQYF. Full variable domain (rest looked up from reference TRBV5-1 and TRBJ2-7): KAGVTQTPRYLIKTRGQQVTLSCSPISGHRSVSWYQQTPGQGLQFLFEYFSETQRNKGNFPGRFSGRQFSNSRSEMNVSTLELGDSALYLCASSPPGGKNYEQYFGPGTRLTVT.

A remark on this clonotype: This may stem from a read error, because a much larger clone lies one nucleotide away. This chain joins TRBV28 and TRBJ1-1; D perhaps matches TRBD1 (6 bases). Germline CDR1 is MDHEN and CDR2 is SYDVKM. Trimming removed 5 bases at V and 4 bases at J, with 20 bases between. The CDR3 totals 16 residues. The CDR3 DNA reads as TGTGCCAGCAGTGGGGGGGCACCCTCTTCTTCCACTGAAGCTTTCTTT. Translation gives CASSGGAPSSSTEAFF.

This clonotype was counted ten times or more. V gene TRBV10-3 combines with J gene TRBJ2-1; 9 nucleotides agree with TRBD1. This CDR3 region has 16 residues. CDR1 and CDR2 from the germline V gene are ENHRY and SYGVKD. Losses at the gene ends were 0 bases for V and 8 bases for J; bases not matched to a gene: 8. CDR3 sequence (DNA): TGTGCCATCAGTGAGTCTAGGACAGGGGACGTTGATGAGCAGTTCTTC. Amino acid sequence: CAISESRTGDVDEQFF.

In its sample, this clonotype was seen a few times. This CDR3 is CASSLRVGAGSYEQYV. DNA for the CDR3: TGTGCCAGCAGTTTAAGGGTGGGAGCCGGCTCCTACGAGCAGTACGTC. V is TRBV27 and J is TRBJ2-7, with a tentative D call TRBD2 (5 bases). V dropped 2 bases and J dropped 0 bases, with 14 bases sitting between them. Germline V gene data show CDR1 as MNHEY and CDR2 as SMNVEV (reference sequence). This CDR3 is 16 amino acids long.